Below are 28 T cell receptor beta chains sequenced from a single sample in a study of T cell repertoires in cytomegalovirus infection. Using its own MiXCR run on the reads, TCRdb lists one record per CDR3 protein. This sample has 150,000 or so distinct CDR3 sequences, with over 30% found just once. The antigens of these receptors remain unknown. Source: CD8+ T cells from cultured PBMCs, taken from culture after CMV antigen stimulation. The receptors were sampled from a human donor in good health (CMV status not recorded). Some clones in this sample may be carry-over from other donors' samples.

This clonotype was seen a handful of times. The V gene is TRBV6-6, the J gene TRBJ2-1; D could derive from TRBD1 or TRBD2 (6 bases each). The V and J ends lost 8 bases and 7 bases respectively, with 18 bases between them. CDR1 and CDR2 from the germline V gene are MNHNY and SVGAGI (reference sequence). The CDR3 spans 14 residues. The CDR3 DNA follows: TGTGCCAGCGGGGGGAGCGGACAGACGAATGAGCAGTTCTTC. This gives the protein CASGGSGQTNEQFF.

This clonotype was counted only a few times. This sequence joins TRBV10-3 and TRBJ1-1; no reliable D call. The V gene's germline CDR1 is ENHRY and CDR2 SYGVKD. V lost 5 bases and J 0 bases, leaving 22 bases between the germline ends. The CDR3 covers 18 residues. DNA for the CDR3: TGTGCCATCAGTCCTCGTCAACCAGGCTCTCCGATGAACACTGAAGCTTTCTTT. As protein: CAISPRQPGSPMNTEAFF.

The genes are TRBV3-1 and TRBJ2-3; 11 bases match TRBD2. The V and J ends lost 3 bases and 2 bases, in that order; junction bases with no gene match: 4. There are 16 residues in the CDR3. Looked up from germline, CDR1 is LGHDT and CDR2 is YNNKEL (reference sequence). The DNA for the CDR3 is TGTGCCAGCAGCCAGACGACTAGCGGGGCCACAGATACGCAGTATTTT. The encoded protein is CASSQTTSGATDTQYF.

This clonotype came up many times. The chain employs TRBV13 and TRBJ1-1; the match to TRBD1 covers 11 bases. Per germline, CDR1 PRHDT and CDR2 FYEKMQ (reference sequence). This CDR3 is 15 amino acids long. Trimming removed 5 bases from V and 9 bases from J; junction bases left unmatched: 11. The CDR3 DNA is TGTGCCAGCAGCCAAACCGGGACAGGGGGATTTCAAGCTTTCTTT. It yields the protein CASSQTGTGGFQAFF.

The V gene is TRBV7-9, the J gene TRBJ2-1; a weak D match, TRBD2 (7 bases). This CDR3 contains 13 residues. Germline V gene sequence: CDR1 SEHNR, CDR2 FQNEAQ (reference sequence). Between the trimmed V and J ends, which lost 5 bases and 8 bases, there was a span of 13 bases. The CDR3 DNA sequence: TGTGCCAGCAGCGGGGGGGCTCGGGATGAGCAGTTCTTC. Encoded protein: CASSGGARDEQFF. Together with reference TRBV7-9 and TRBJ2-1, the CDR3 gives the full variable domain: DTGVSQNPRHKITKRGQNVTFRCDPISEHNRLYWYRQTLGQGPEFLTYFQNEAQLEKSRLLSDRFSAERPKGSFSTLEIQRTEQGDSAMYLCASSGGARDEQFFGPGTRLTVL.

This clonotype was recorded at least ten times. V is TRBV11-2 and J is TRBJ1-2; TRBD1 matches 11 bases. V lost 5 bases to trimming and J lost 2 bases; unmatched junction nucleotides: 13. There are 18 residues in the CDR3. Germline V gene sequence: CDR1 SGHAT, CDR2 FQNNGV. CDR3 in amino acids: CASSGERTGGAGNYGYTF. CDR3 nucleotides: TGTGCCAGCAGCGGAGAAAGGACAGGGGGCGCAGGGAACTATGGCTACACCTTC.

Remarks on this clonotype: A single base separates this from a much larger clone, so it may be a read error. The chain has TRBV28 and TRBJ1-5, with 7 positions matching TRBD1. Germline CDR1 reads MDHEN; CDR2 reads SYDVKM. This CDR3 spans 15 amino acids. Germline trimming cut 5 bases from V and 0 bases from J; bases unmatched to any gene: 4. The CDR3 region is CASSTDRVSNQPQHF. CDR3 nucleotide sequence: TGTGCCAGCAGTACTGACAGGGTTAGCAATCAGCCCCAGCATTTT.

This clonotype was seen repeatedly, ten times or more. The chain links TRBV7-8 to TRBJ2-2; possible D gene TRBD2, 5 bases. V was trimmed by 4 bases and J by 8 bases, leaving 14 bases between them. CDR3 length: 14 residues. From germline, CDR1 is SGHVS and CDR2 FQNEAQ. CDR3 region: CASSSRARGGELFF. CDR3 DNA: TGTGCCAGCAGCTCCCGGGCCCGGGGAGGGGAGCTGTTTTTT.

This clonotype has a handful of counts. V usage is TRBV2 and J usage is TRBJ2-7; TRBD1 matches at 10 bases. The germline V gene has CDR1 SNHLY and CDR2 FYNNEI. Trimming took 10 bases from V and 3 from J; bases not matched to a gene: 9. The CDR3 sequence is 14 residues long. The CDR3 protein is CATRTGTGDYEQYF. CDR3 DNA: TGTGCCACCAGAACCGGGACAGGGGACTACGAGCAGTACTTC.

This clonotype came up once. A much larger clonotype is one base distant, so this may be a read error. The chain carries TRBV7-6 and TRBJ2-7; TRBD1 agrees at 7 bases. CDR3 length equals 13 residues. Germline V lookup: CDR1 SGHVS, CDR2 FNYEAQ. The CDR3 loop is CANSLNRGYEQYF. CDR3 DNA sequence: TGTGCCAACAGCTTAAACAGGGGCTACGAGCAGTACTTC.

This clonotype was counted a few times. The chain has TRBV12-3 or TRBV12-4 and TRBJ2-1; D may be TRBD1 (6 bases). The CDR3 is 12 residues long. V was cut by 5 bases and J by 9 bases, with 11 bases left in between. CDR3 nucleotide sequence: TGTGCCAGCAGTCCCAGGGGAGTTGAGCAGTTCTTC. It translates to CASSPRGVEQFF.

This chain links TRBV27 with TRBJ2-1; unclear D gene. In germline, CDR1 is MNHEY, CDR2 SMNVEV (reference sequence). This CDR3 is 12 amino acids long. V shed 5 bases and J shed 7 bases, with 9 bases lying between them. CDR3: CASSPRLNEQFF. The DNA for the CDR3 is TGTGCCAGCAGTCCCAGACTTAATGAGCAGTTCTTC.

By share, this clonotype ranks as medium-sized. The chain carries TRBV6-1 and TRBJ2-6, with D perhaps matching TRBD1 (6 bases). The V gene's germline CDR1 is MNHNS and CDR2 SASEGT. The V gene lost 5 bases and the J gene lost 0 bases, with 11 bases spanning the gap. This CDR3 has 16 residues. This CDR3 reads CASSPDSFSGANVLTF. The CDR3 nucleotides are TGTGCCAGCAGTCCGGACAGTTTCTCTGGGGCCAACGTCCTGACTTTC.

As regards this clonotype: One end of the junction is discordant with germline, which a read error may explain. The chain employs TRBV20-1 and TRBJ1-2; a possible D gene is TRBD1 (5 bases). Germline V CDR1 and CDR2: DFQATT, SNEGSKA (reference sequence). The CDR3 has 15 residues. The DNA for the CDR3 is TGCAGTGCTAGAGATACCAGGGATATTAACTATGGCTACACTTTC. This sequence encodes CSARDTRDINYGYTF.

This clonotype was found a few times. The rearrangement joins TRBV6-6 to TRBJ1-2; weak D call: TRBD1 (5 bases). Trimming took 0 bases from V and 8 from J, leaving 22 bases between them. CDR3 size: 17 residues. Germline V gives CDR1 MNHNY, CDR2 SVGAGI (reference sequence). In DNA form, the CDR3 reads TGTGCCAGCAGTTACTCGATCTCCGACAGAGCGGGCGAGGGCTACACCTTC. Its protein is CASSYSISDRAGEGYTF.

In this sample, this clonotype turned up many times. V and J are TRBV2 and TRBJ1-5; 7 bases map to TRBD1. The CDR3 has 15 amino acids. Trimming removed 5 bases from V and 2 bases from J; junction bases left unmatched: 6. The germline V gene encodes CDR1 SNHLY and CDR2 FYNNEI. CDR3 amino acids: CASSLQGPRNQPQHF. The CDR3, as DNA: TGTGCCAGCAGTCTACAGGGGCCGCGCAATCAGCCCCAGCATTTT.

J is TRBJ2-4 and V is TRBV14, with 11 bases that match TRBD1. The CDR3 extends over 16 amino acids. Losses at the gene ends were 4 bases for V and 6 bases for J; bases not matched to a gene: 8. CDR1 and CDR2 from the germline V gene are SGHDN and FVKESK. The CDR3 reads CASSPPGGTGGNIQYF. The CDR3, as DNA: TGTGCCAGCAGCCCCCCAGGAGGGACAGGGGGAAACATTCAGTACTTC.

This clonotype was seen more than once but under ten times. The chain has TRBV5-1 and TRBJ2-3; 8 bases fit TRBD2. The ends lost 0 bases at V and 4 bases at J; junction bases unmatched: 7. Germline V gene data show CDR1 as SGHRS and CDR2 as YFSETQ. The CDR3 covers 16 residues. Here the CDR3 DNA reads TGCGCCAGCAGCTTGGGCTCGGGGGGGATGGCAGATACGCAGTATTTT. Translation gives CASSLGSGGMADTQYF.

This clonotype occurred a few times. The V gene is TRBV7-2, the J gene TRBJ1-1; 9 nucleotides match TRBD1. J gave up 7 bases and V 3 bases, and 6 bases lay outside the gene matches. Germline V gene sequence: CDR1 SGHTA, CDR2 FQGNSA. The CDR3 is 14 residues long. For the CDR3, the DNA is TGTGCCAGCAGCTTTACGACAGGGGGACTTGAAGCTTTCTTT. Its protein is CASSFTTGGLEAFF.

This clonotype occurred a few times. This chain links TRBV5-6 with TRBJ1-3; no clear D gene. There are 15 residues in the CDR3. Between the trimmed V and J ends, which lost 4 bases and 0 bases, there was a span of 11 bases. Germline CDR1 is SGHDT and CDR2 is YYEEEE. CDR3 amino acids: CASSRGGSSGNTIYF. CDR3 DNA sequence: TGTGCCAGCAGCCGCGGTGGGAGCTCTGGAAACACCATATATTTT.

In its sample, this clonotype was seen a few times. The rearrangement uses TRBV7-7 and TRBJ1-5; D is ambiguous. The V end lost 4 bases, the J end lost 5 bases, and 9 bases lay between the germline ends. The CDR3 spans 13 residues. CDR1 and CDR2 from the germline V gene are SSHAT and FNYEAQ (reference sequence). CDR3 nucleotides: TGTGCCAGCAGCTCCGGGTATGATCAGCCCCAGCATTTT. As protein: CASSSGYDQPQHF.

The table lists this clonotype with a few counts. The CDR3 spells CASSLGAGDTQYF. The CDR3 DNA reads as TGTGCCAGCAGCTTAGGGGCCGGGGATACGCAGTATTTT. This chain links TRBV13 with TRBJ2-3; D is ambiguous. Germline loops: CDR1 PRHDT, CDR2 FYEKMQ (reference sequence). CDR3 length equals 13 residues. V lost 0 bases and J 6 bases, leaving 7 bases between the germline ends.

This clonotype has just a few counts. This chain links TRBV7-9 with TRBJ2-7; D might be TRBD1 (6 bases). V gave up 3 bases and J gave up 1 base, with 13 bases separating them. Looked up from germline, CDR1 is SEHNR and CDR2 is FQNEAQ (reference sequence). The CDR3 runs to 15 residues. DNA for the CDR3: TGTGCCAGCAGCTTCTATACAGGGACGTCCTACGAGCAGTACTTC. Translating gives CASSFYTGTSYEQYF.

This clonotype was seen a few times. The rearrangement uses TRBV12-3 or TRBV12-4 and TRBJ1-1; D gene ambiguous. The CDR3 is 13 residues long. The V and J ends lost 3 bases and 3 bases respectively, with 8 bases between them. The CDR3 DNA reads TGTGCCAGCAGTTTCAGGCAGTACACTGAAGCTTTCTTT. Translating gives CASSFRQYTEAFF.

The sample holds a few counts of this clonotype. This chain joins TRBV27 and TRBJ1-1, with D unclear. The ends were cut back, 0 bases at V and 2 bases at J, with 10 bases in the middle. The germline V gene encodes CDR1 MNHEY and CDR2 SMNVEV (reference sequence). The CDR3 loop spans 15 amino acids. The CDR3 loop reads CASSLSEGSNTEAFF. The CDR3 DNA is TGTGCCAGCAGTTTATCGGAGGGTTCTAACACTGAAGCTTTCTTT.

This clonotype showed up just a few times. The gene calls are TRBV2 and TRBJ1-6; D unresolved. The CDR3 runs to 12 residues. Germline-derived CDR1 and CDR2 are SNHLY and FYNNEI. Deletions cut 6 bases from V and 13 bases from J, with 13 bases between. The CDR3 DNA is TGTGCCAGCAGCGCAGTTCTCGCCCCCCTCCACTTT. Protein product: CASSAVLAPLHF. The full variable domain, in which reference TRBV2 and TRBJ1-6 provide the parts outside the CDR3, is EPEVTQTPSHQVTQMGQEVILRCVPISNHLYFYWYRQILGQKVEFLVSFYNNEISEKSEIFDDQFSVERPDGSNFTLKIRSTKLEDSAMYFCASSAVLAPLHFGNGTRLTVT.

There are a few counts of this clonotype. The V gene is TRBV5-1, the J gene TRBJ1-1, with a possible D match to TRBD1 (6 bases). The CDR3 extends over 15 amino acids. V lost 3 bases, J lost 4 bases, and 16 bases lay in between. Germline-derived CDR1 and CDR2 are SGHRS and YFSETQ. The CDR3 region is CASSWGHLGSTEAFF. CDR3 nucleotide sequence: TGCGCCAGCAGCTGGGGACATCTTGGGAGCACTGAAGCTTTCTTT.

V is TRBV7-9 and J is TRBJ2-1; 9 positions match TRBD2. V lost 5 bases and J lost 9; bases outside the gene matches: 11. CDR3 size: 15 residues. CDR1 and CDR2 (germline): SEHNR, FQNEAQ (reference sequence). CDR3 nucleotide sequence: TGTGCCAGCAGCCCACCAGGGCGGGGGGGAGGTGAGCAGTTCTTC. It is translated as CASSPPGRGGGEQFF.